Presented here are 25 T cell receptor beta chains from one specimen sequenced in a study of early T cells in non-severe SARS-CoV-2 infection. Each CDR3 protein gets one entry after TCRdb re-called the 5' RACE reads with MiXCR. This table has about 67,000 distinct CDR3 sequences, about a tenth appearing once. This material consisted of whole blood, taken at baseline. Receptors originate from an adult who was a healthcare worker with PCR-confirmed SARS-CoV-2 infection or an uninfected control (not recorded which).

V and J are TRBV6-2 or TRBV6-3 and TRBJ2-1; a weak D match, TRBD1 (6 bases). This CDR3 is 15 amino acids long. V shed 6 bases and J shed 5 bases, with 17 bases lying between them. Germline V gene sequence: CDR1 MNHEY, CDR2 SVGEGT. The CDR3: CASRLGGQENNEQFF. CDR3 DNA sequence: TGTGCCAGCAGACTTGGGGGCCAGGAGAACAATGAGCAGTTCTTC.

This clonotype was seen a handful of times. The CDR3 nucleotides are TGCAGTGCTAGAGGACTAGCGGACAATGAGCAGTTCTTC. It encodes CSARGLADNEQFF. The chain has TRBV20-1 and TRBJ2-1, with 9 bases aligning to TRBD2. The CDR3 covers 13 residues. Germline V gene sequence: CDR1 DFQATT, CDR2 SNEGSKA (reference sequence). The junction had 0 bases not matched to a gene; V was cut back by 1 base and J by 5 bases.

This clonotype was observed at least ten times. This chain links TRBV7-9 with TRBJ2-7; 8 bases align to TRBD1. CDR1 is SEHNR and CDR2 is FQNEAQ in the germline V gene (reference sequence). Trimming at V came to 5 bases and at J to 9 bases, leaving 6 bases not matched to a gene. This CDR3 spans 12 amino acids. CDR3 in DNA: TGTGCCAGCAGCCCAGGGGGCGGTGTGCAGTACTTC. This encodes CASSPGGGVQYF. Filled out from reference TRBV7-9 and TRBJ2-7, the complete variable domain reads DTGVSQNPRHKITKRGQNVTFRCDPISEHNRLYWYRQTLGQGPEFLTYFQNEAQLEKSRLLSDRFSAERPKGSFSTLEIQRTEQGDSAMYLCASSPGGGVQYFGPGTRLTVT.

This clonotype was found many times. The chain combines TRBV25-1 with TRBJ1-6, with 7 bases aligning to TRBD1. CDR3 size: 15 residues. After removal of 3 bases from V and 4 bases from J, the junction contained 3 bases not matched to a gene. Germline assignment: CDR1 MGHDK and CDR2 SYGVNS. The CDR3: CASSEQQGYNSPLHF. The CDR3 region has the DNA TGTGCCAGCAGTGAGCAACAGGGGTATAATTCACCCCTCCACTTT.

The V and J genes are TRBV29-1 and TRBJ2-3; TRBD2 is a possible D gene (6 bases). The ends were cut back, 3 bases at V and 6 bases at J, with 19 bases in the middle. CDR3 size: 15 residues. Per the germline V gene, CDR1 is SQVTM and CDR2 is ANQGSEA. The CDR3, as DNA: TGCAGCGTTGAGCCTCACGGGAGTGGGAGGGATACGCAGTATTTT. Its protein product is CSVEPHGSGRDTQYF.

The chain uses TRBV20-1 and TRBJ2-7; maybe TRBD1 (5 bases). Trimming shortened V by 2 bases and J by 3 bases, and 14 bases separated the two germline ends. The CDR3 has 14 residues. Germline assignment: CDR1 DFQATT and CDR2 SNEGSKA (reference sequence). The CDR3 region is CSARNNRIRYEQYF. For the CDR3, the DNA is TGCAGTGCTAGAAACAACAGGATCCGCTACGAGCAGTACTTC.

This clonotype was observed a handful of times. The chain is built from TRBV4-2 and TRBJ2-7; 14 nucleotides align to TRBD2. The CDR3 is 15 residues long. The germline V gene has CDR1 LGHNA and CDR2 YNFKEQ. Trimming took 7 bases from V and 6 from J; bases not matched to a gene: 8. Here the CDR3 reads CASTPGLAGESEQYF. The CDR3 DNA reads as TGTGCCAGCACCCCGGGACTAGCGGGAGAATCCGAGCAGTACTTC.

This clonotype was recorded at least ten times. The chain carries TRBV28 and TRBJ1-6; 8 nucleotides match TRBD1. CDR1 MDHEN and CDR2 SYDVKM come from the germline V gene. This CDR3 region has 15 residues. Trimming took 7 bases from V and 3 from J; bases not matched to a gene: 5. As DNA, the CDR3 is TGTGCCAGCACCAGGACAGGGTTCTATAATTCACCCCTCCACTTT. Its translation is CASTRTGFYNSPLHF.

By share, this clonotype ranks as medium-sized (0.01 to 0.1%). This chain connects TRBV29-1 to TRBJ2-7; a weak D match, TRBD1 (7 bases). Germline values: CDR1 SQVTM, CDR2 ANQGSEA. V lost 6 bases to trimming and J lost 3 bases, with 24 bases between them. This CDR3 region has 16 residues. CDR3 protein: CSVSGWKTGQNYEQYF. CDR3 sequence (DNA): TGCAGCGTGAGCGGGTGGAAAACGGGACAGAACTACGAGCAGTACTTC.

The rearrangement joins TRBV5-1 to TRBJ1-4; the D is unclear. This CDR3 spans 14 amino acids. V lost 0 bases, J lost 4 bases, and 7 bases lay in between. CDR1 and CDR2 (germline): SGHRS, YFSETQ. Here the CDR3 reads CASSLGLVNEKLFF. The CDR3 coding sequence is TGCGCCAGCAGCTTGGGACTTGTTAATGAAAAACTGTTTTTT.

This clonotype was seen repeatedly, ten times or more. The chain carries TRBV10-3 and TRBJ2-7, with unresolved D. CDR3 length equals 15 residues. The V end was cut by 0 bases, the J end by 2 bases, with 11 bases between. The germline V gene encodes CDR1 ENHRY and CDR2 SYGVKD. This CDR3 reads CAISESGDLTYEQYF. The CDR3 coding sequence is TGTGCCATCAGTGAGTCTGGTGACTTAACCTACGAGCAGTACTTC.

This clonotype was counted a few times. CDR3 region: CASSQGGRGLAAGNTIYF. The CDR3 DNA follows: TGTGCCAGCAGCCAAGGAGGGAGGGGGCTGGCAGCTGGAAACACCATATATTTT. The V call is TRBV14, the J call TRBJ1-3; 7 nucleotides agree with TRBD1. The CDR3 has 18 residues. Germline CDR1 and CDR2: SGHDN and FVKESK. V lost 1 base to trimming and J lost 2 bases; unmatched junction nucleotides: 11.

This clonotype appeared many times. V gene TRBV6-1 combines with J gene TRBJ2-4; D ambiguous. The V end was cut by 3 bases, the J end by 0 bases, with 6 bases between. Germline assignment: CDR1 MNHNS and CDR2 SASEGT. This CDR3 spans 14 amino acids. CDR3 nucleotide sequence: TGTGCCAGCAGTGAGCAAGTAGCCAAAAACATTCAGTACTTC. It translates to CASSEQVAKNIQYF.

The gene calls are TRBV7-9 and TRBJ1-5; D may be TRBD1 (6 bases). The CDR3 totals 16 residues. V was shortened by 1 base and J by 4 bases, with 14 bases between the two germline ends. Per germline, CDR1 SEHNR and CDR2 FQNEAQ (reference sequence). CDR3 in amino acids: CASSLGVGGENQPQHF. The CDR3 DNA reads TGTGCCAGCAGCTTAGGTGTCGGGGGCGAAAATCAGCCCCAGCATTTT.

This clonotype was recorded many times. The chain combines TRBV11-2 with TRBJ1-6; the D is unclear. This CDR3 region has 15 residues. The V end lost 3 bases, the J end lost 0 bases, and 6 bases lay between the germline ends. Germline lookup yields CDR1 SGHAT and CDR2 FQNNGV. Here the CDR3 reads CASSLESSYNSPLHF. As DNA, the CDR3 is TGTGCCAGCAGCTTGGAGAGCTCCTATAATTCACCCCTCCACTTT.

This clonotype was seen ten or more times. The chain couples TRBV27 to TRBJ1-5, with a weak D call TRBD1 (5 bases). Trimming removed 5 bases from V and 7 bases from J, with 12 bases in between. Per germline, CDR1 MNHEY and CDR2 SMNVEV (reference sequence). The CDR3 loop spans 13 amino acids. The CDR3 sequence: CASSTQGGQPQHF. The CDR3 DNA is TGTGCCAGCAGTACGCAGGGTGGACAGCCCCAGCATTTT.

The table lists this clonotype with a few counts. The chain joins TRBV9 to TRBJ2-1; the match to TRBD1 covers 7 bases. V trimming: 4 bases; J trimming: 5 bases; junction bases outside the gene matches: 9. Germline values: CDR1 SGDLS, CDR2 YYNGEE. The CDR3 length is 15 residues. The CDR3 DNA follows: TGTGCCAGCAGCCCCCAGACAGGGACCCACAATGAGCAGTTCTTC. Residues: CASSPQTGTHNEQFF.

The chain couples TRBV10-3 to TRBJ2-5, with TRBD1 matching 7 bases. The CDR3 totals 12 residues. Looked up from germline, CDR1 is ENHRY and CDR2 is SYGVKD. V dropped 11 bases and J dropped 2; count of bases not matched to a gene: 5. CDR3 DNA sequence: TGTGCCTCACAGGGGTTTCAAGAGACCCAGTACTTC. This gives the protein CASQGFQETQYF.

The rearrangement uses TRBV12-3 or TRBV12-4 and TRBJ1-4; D gene unclear. V was cut by 6 bases and J by 8 bases, with 10 bases left in between. CDR3 size: 12 residues. The CDR3 coding sequence is TGTGCCAGCAGCCGCTTCGGGGAAAAACTGTTTTTT. It specifies CASSRFGEKLFF.

This chain joins TRBV6-2 or TRBV6-3 and TRBJ2-7; 15 bases are shared with TRBD2. The J segment lost 6 bases and the V segment lost 0 bases, leaving 3 bases of the junction unmatched. This CDR3 region has 16 residues. CDR1 and CDR2 from the germline V gene are MNHEY and SVGEGT. CDR3 nucleotides: TGTGCCAGCAGTTACTCGTGGACTAGCGGGAGGGTCGAGCAGTACTTC. Residues: CASSYSWTSGRVEQYF.

This clonotype was seen only a few times. This chain connects TRBV27 to TRBJ2-1; 10 positions agree with TRBD2. The CDR3 spans 15 residues. Germline loops: CDR1 MNHEY, CDR2 SMNVEV (reference sequence). V dropped 6 bases and J dropped 5; count of bases not matched to a gene: 7. CDR3 loop: CASRELAGYNNEQFF. The CDR3 DNA is TGTGCCAGCAGAGAACTAGCGGGATATAACAATGAGCAGTTCTTC.

This clonotype was detected only a few times. CDR3 nucleotide sequence: TGTGCCAGCAGCCAAGATCTTGGCGGGAGGGCCGAGGGGACCCAGTACTTC. Amino acids: CASSQDLGGRAEGTQYF. The chain employs TRBV4-2 and TRBJ2-5; 9 bases are shared with TRBD2. The CDR3 contains 17 residues. The V and J ends lost 0 bases and 7 bases, in that order; junction bases with no gene match: 12. Germline lookup yields CDR1 LGHNA and CDR2 YNFKEQ.

This chain connects TRBV29-1 to TRBJ1-1, with TRBD1 matching over 8 bases. With V trimmed by 8 bases and J by 1 base, 12 bases remained unmatched. The CDR3 extends over 15 amino acids. Germline V CDR1 and CDR2: SQVTM, ANQGSEA. CDR3: CSTNTGGHRNTEAFF. For the CDR3, the DNA is TGCAGCACCAATACAGGGGGTCACAGGAACACTGAAGCTTTCTTT.

This clonotype was recorded at least ten times. This rearrangement joins TRBV6-2 or TRBV6-3 to TRBJ2-1; TRBD2 agrees at 7 bases. CDR1 and CDR2 from the germline V gene are MNHEY and SVGEGT. This CDR3 has 18 residues. J was trimmed by 8 bases and V by 2 bases; bases with no gene match: 18. In DNA, the CDR3 is TGTGCCAGCAGTTACCGCGCCCGGTGGGGCGGGAGTAGGGATGAGCAGTTCTTC. It is translated as CASSYRARWGGSRDEQFF.

Many counts were recorded for this clonotype. The rearrangement joins TRBV29-1 to TRBJ1-6; D call uncertain. The V gene's germline CDR1 is SQVTM and CDR2 ANQGSEA. This CDR3 spans 13 amino acids. V dropped 4 bases and J dropped 7 bases, with 11 bases sitting between them. CDR3 amino acids: CSVGWGINSPLHF. For the CDR3, the DNA is TGCAGCGTTGGATGGGGTATCAATTCACCCCTCCACTTT.